Below, one T cell receptor (beta chain) is given with its context. This entry comes from a study of shared clonotypes between healthy human individuals. Produced via immunoSEQ multiplex PCR; TCRdb's table is partial and in-frame only. The sample consists of roughly 1,800,000 clones, approximately 95% of them appearing once. Selected positively for CCR7 and CD45RO-negative, naive CD8 cells excluded terminally differentiated effector memory CD45RA+ cells. The CDR3 loop spans 19 amino acids. V lost 4 bases, J lost 0 bases, and 17 bases stayed unmatched. The germline V gene encodes CDR1 SGDLS and CDR2 YYNGEE.

This clonotype was obtained from a young man in good health. The chain carries TRBV9 and TRBJ1-1, with 8 bases matching TRBD1. The specimen was naive CD8+ T cells sorted from blood. The DNA for the CDR3 is TGTGCCAGCAGCCCTTCCCCGGGGCTACGGACAGGGATGAACACTGAAGCTTTCTTT. This translates into CASSPSPGLRTGMNTEAFF.